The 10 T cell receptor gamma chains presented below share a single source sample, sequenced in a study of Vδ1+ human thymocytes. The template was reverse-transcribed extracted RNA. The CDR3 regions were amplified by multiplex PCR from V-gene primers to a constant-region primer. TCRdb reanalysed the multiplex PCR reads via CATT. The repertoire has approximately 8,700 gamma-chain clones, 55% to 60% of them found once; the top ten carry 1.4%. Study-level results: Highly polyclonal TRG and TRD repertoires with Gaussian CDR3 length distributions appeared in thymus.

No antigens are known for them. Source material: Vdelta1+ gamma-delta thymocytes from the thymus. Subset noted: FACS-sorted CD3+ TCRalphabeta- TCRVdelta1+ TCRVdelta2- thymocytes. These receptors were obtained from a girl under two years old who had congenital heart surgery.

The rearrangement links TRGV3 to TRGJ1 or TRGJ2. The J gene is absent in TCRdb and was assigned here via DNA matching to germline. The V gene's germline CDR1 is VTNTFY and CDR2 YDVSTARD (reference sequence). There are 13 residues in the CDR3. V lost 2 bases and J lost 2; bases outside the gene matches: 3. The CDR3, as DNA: TGTGCCACCTGGGACAACCATTATTATAAGAAACTCTTT. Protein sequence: CATWDNHYYKKLF.

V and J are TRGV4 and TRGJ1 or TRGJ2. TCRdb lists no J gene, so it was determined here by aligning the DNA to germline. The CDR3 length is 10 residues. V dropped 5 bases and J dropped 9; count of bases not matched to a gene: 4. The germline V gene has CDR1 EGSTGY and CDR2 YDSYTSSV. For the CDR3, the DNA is TGTGCCACCTGGGCGACTAAGAAACTCTTT. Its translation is CATWATKKLF.

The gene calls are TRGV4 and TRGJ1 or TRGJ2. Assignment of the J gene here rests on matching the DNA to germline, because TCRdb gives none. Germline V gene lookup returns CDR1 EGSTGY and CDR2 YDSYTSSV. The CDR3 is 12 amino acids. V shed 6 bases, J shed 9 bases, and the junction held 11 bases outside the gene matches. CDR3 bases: TGTGCCACCTGGCCACCCCGTGGTAAGAAACTCTTT. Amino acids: CATWPPRGKKLF.

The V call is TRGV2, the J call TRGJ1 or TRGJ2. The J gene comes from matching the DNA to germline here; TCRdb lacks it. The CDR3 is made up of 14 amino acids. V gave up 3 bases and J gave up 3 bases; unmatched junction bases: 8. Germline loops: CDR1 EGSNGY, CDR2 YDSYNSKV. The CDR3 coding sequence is TGTGCCACCTGGGACAGGCTTTCTTATTATAAGAAACTCTTT. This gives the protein CATWDRLSYYKKLF.

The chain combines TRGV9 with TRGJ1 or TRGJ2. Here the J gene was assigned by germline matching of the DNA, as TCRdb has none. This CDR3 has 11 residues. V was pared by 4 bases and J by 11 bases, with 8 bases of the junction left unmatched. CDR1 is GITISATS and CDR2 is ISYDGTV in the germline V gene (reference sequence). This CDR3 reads CALWEIYQKLF. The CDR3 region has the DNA TGTGCCTTGTGGGAAATATATCAGAAACTCTTT.

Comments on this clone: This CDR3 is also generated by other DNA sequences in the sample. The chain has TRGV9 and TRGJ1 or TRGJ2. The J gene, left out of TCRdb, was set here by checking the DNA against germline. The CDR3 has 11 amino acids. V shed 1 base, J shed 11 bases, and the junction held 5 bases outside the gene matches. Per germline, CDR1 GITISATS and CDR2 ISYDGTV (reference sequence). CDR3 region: CALWEVLQKLF. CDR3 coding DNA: TGTGCCTTGTGGGAGGTACTCCAGAAACTCTTT.

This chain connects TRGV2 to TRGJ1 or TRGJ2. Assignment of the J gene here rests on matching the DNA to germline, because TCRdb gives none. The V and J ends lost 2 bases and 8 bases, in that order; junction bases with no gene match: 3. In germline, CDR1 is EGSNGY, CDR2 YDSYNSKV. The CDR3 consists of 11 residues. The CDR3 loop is CATWDANKKLF. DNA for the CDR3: TGTGCCACCTGGGACGCCAATAAGAAACTCTTT.

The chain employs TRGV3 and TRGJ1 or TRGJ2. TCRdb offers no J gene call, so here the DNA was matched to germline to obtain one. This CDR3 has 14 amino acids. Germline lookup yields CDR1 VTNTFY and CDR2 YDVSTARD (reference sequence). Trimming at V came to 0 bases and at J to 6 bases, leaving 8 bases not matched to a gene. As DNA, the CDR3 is TGTGCCACCTGGGACAGGCGAGGGGGTTATAAGAAACTCTTT. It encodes CATWDRRGGYKKLF.

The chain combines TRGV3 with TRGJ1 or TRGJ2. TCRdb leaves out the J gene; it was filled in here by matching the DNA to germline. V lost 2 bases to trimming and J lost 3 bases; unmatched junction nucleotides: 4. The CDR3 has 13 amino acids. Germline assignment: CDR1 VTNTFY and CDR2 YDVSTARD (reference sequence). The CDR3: CATWDNAYYKKLF. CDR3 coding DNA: TGTGCCACCTGGGACAACGCTTATTATAAGAAACTCTTT.

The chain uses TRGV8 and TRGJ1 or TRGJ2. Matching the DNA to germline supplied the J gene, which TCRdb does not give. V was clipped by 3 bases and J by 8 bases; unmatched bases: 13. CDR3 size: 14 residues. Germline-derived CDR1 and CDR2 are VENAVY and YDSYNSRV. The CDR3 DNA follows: TGTGCCACCTGGGATGGACCTTTATCCGATAAGAAACTCTTT. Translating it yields CATWDGPLSDKKLF.